This passage covers 30 T cell receptor beta chains from one sample sequenced in a study of blood T cell repertoires in COVID-19. Produced via immunoSEQ multiplex PCR; TCRdb's table is partial and in-frame only. The sample holds 84,000 or so clones, roughly 92% seen once. Sequenced input: peripheral blood. These receptors came from a woman aged 55-69 years with active COVID-19.

CDR3 loop: CASRTPGQYNEQFF. CDR3 in DNA: TGTGCCAGTAGGACTCCAGGACAGTACAATGAGCAGTTCTTC. J is TRBJ2-1 and V is TRBV19; TRBD1 is a possible D gene (6 bases). The germline CDR1 and CDR2 sequences are LNHDA and SQIVND (reference sequence). This CDR3 comprises 14 residues. Trimming took off 6 bases at V and 4 bases at J, with 13 bases between the two ends.

The J gene is TRBJ2-6, the V gene TRBV9, with TRBD1 matching over 7 bases. The CDR3 is made up of 15 amino acids. CDR1 SGDLS and CDR2 YYNGEE come from the germline V gene. The V segment lost 5 bases and the J segment 2 bases; nucleotides outside the gene matches: 4. CDR3 sequence reads: CASSETGAGANVLTF. The CDR3 region has the DNA TGTGCCAGCAGTGAAACAGGGGCTGGGGCCAACGTCCTGACTTTC.

The chain carries TRBV28 and TRBJ1-2; D may be TRBD1 (6 bases). CDR3 length: 14 residues. Germline CDR1 MDHEN, CDR2 SYDVKM. The germline V and J ends were trimmed by 10 bases and 2 bases, with 17 bases remaining between them. In nucleotides, the CDR3 is TGTGCCACCTTAGCGGGACACAGGAACTATGGCTACACCTTC. It specifies CATLAGHRNYGYTF.

The rearrangement links TRBV11-3 to TRBJ1-1, with 7 bases identical to TRBD1. The germline V gene encodes CDR1 SGHNT and CDR2 YENEEA. The CDR3 consists of 15 residues. Unmatched junction bases numbered 5, after V lost 0 bases and J lost 4 bases. The CDR3: CASSLDRAGGTEAFF. Here the CDR3 DNA reads TGTGCCAGCAGCTTAGATCGGGCAGGGGGCACTGAAGCTTTCTTT. Together with reference TRBV11-3 and TRBJ1-1, the CDR3 gives the full variable domain: EAGVVQSPRYKIIEKKQPVAFWCNPISGHNTLYWYLQNLGQGPELLIRYENEEAVDDSQLPKDRFSAERLKGVDSTLKIQPAELGDSAVYLCASSLDRAGGTEAFFGQGTRLTVV.

This chain links TRBV12-3 or TRBV12-4 with TRBJ1-2, with D maybe TRBD1 (5 bases). The CDR3 spans 13 residues. Trimming took off 0 bases at V and 10 bases at J, with 12 bases between the two ends. CDR3 nucleotides: TGTGCCAGCAGTTTAGCTAATCGACAGTTCTACACCTTC. Protein product: CASSLANRQFYTF.

This chain links TRBV18 with TRBJ1-5; D may be TRBD1 (6 bases). Germline CDR1 KGHSH, CDR2 LQKENI. The CDR3 covers 15 residues. V was clipped by 3 bases and J by 6 bases, with 15 bases between them. The CDR3 region has the DNA TGTGCCAGCTCACCTACAACAGGGAAGGGTCAGCCCCAGCATTTT. It encodes CASSPTTGKGQPQHF. The complete variable domain, with remaining parts taken from reference TRBV18 and TRBJ1-5, reads NAGVMQNPRHLVRRRGQEARLRCSPMKGHSHVYWYRQLPEEGLKFMVYLQKENIIDESGMPKERFSAEFPKEGPSILRIQQVVRGDSAAYFCASSPTTGKGQPQHFGDGTRLSIL.

V and J are TRBV7-9 and TRBJ2-3; 7 nucleotides line up with TRBD2. Germline V gives CDR1 SEHNR, CDR2 FQNEAQ (reference sequence). The CDR3 contains 14 residues. V lost 0 bases and J lost 4; bases outside the gene matches: 1. CDR3 DNA: TGTGCCAGCAGCTTAGCGGGAGGGGCAGATACGCAGTATTTT. The encoded protein is CASSLAGGADTQYF. Together with reference TRBV7-9 and TRBJ2-3, the CDR3 gives the full variable domain: DTGVSQNPRHKITKRGQNVTFRCDPISEHNRLYWYRQTLGQGPEFLTYFQNEAQLEKSRLLSDRFSAERPKGSFSTLEIQRTEQGDSAMYLCASSLAGGADTQYFGPGTRLTVL.

The chain carries TRBV2 and TRBJ1-1; 8 bases are a match to TRBD1. V lost 11 bases, J lost 1 base, and 6 bases stayed unmatched. The CDR3 runs to 13 residues. Germline V gives CDR1 SNHLY, CDR2 FYNNEI. The CDR3 region is CAGRTGRNTEAFF. As DNA, the CDR3 is TGTGCCGGGCGGACAGGGAGGAACACTGAAGCTTTCTTT.

The chain recombines TRBV5-1 with TRBJ2-2; 11 bases agree with TRBD1. Germline assignment: CDR1 SGHRS and CDR2 YFSETQ. The CDR3 is 16 residues long. V shed 4 bases and J 7 bases; nucleotides not matched to a gene: 9. CDR3 protein: CASSRTGTGGDGELFF. In DNA form, the CDR3 reads TGCGCCAGCAGCCGTACCGGGACAGGGGGGGACGGGGAGCTGTTTTTT.

V usage is TRBV12-3 or TRBV12-4 and J usage is TRBJ2-7; D is uncertain. The CDR3 consists of 12 residues. Trimming cost V 6 bases and J 4 bases, with 10 bases left between them. The CDR3 bases are TGTGCCAGCAGCCGTGACATTTACGAGCAGTACTTC. Amino acids: CASSRDIYEQYF.

The chain employs TRBV5-6 and TRBJ2-2; D is uncertain. CDR3 size: 14 residues. The V end was cut by 0 bases, the J end by 3 bases, with 6 bases between. CDR1 and CDR2 from the germline V gene are SGHDT and YYEEEE. Here the CDR3 reads CASSLGEYTGELFF. In DNA form, the CDR3 reads TGTGCCAGCAGCTTGGGAGAGTACACCGGGGAGCTGTTTTTT.

The chain recombines TRBV3-1 (or the pseudogene TRBV3-2) with TRBJ2-7; tentative D call: TRBD1 (5 bases). This CDR3 comprises 14 residues. Germline V CDR1 and CDR2: LGHDT, YNNKEL (reference sequence). V lost 1 base and J 5 bases, leaving 12 bases between the germline ends. As DNA, the CDR3 is TGTGCCAGCAGCCAAGGGGCCAGGGTAAACGAGCAGTACTTC. Translated, it gives CASSQGARVNEQYF.

J is TRBJ2-2 and V is TRBV5-1, with D maybe TRBD1 (6 bases). CDR1 is SGHRS, CDR2 YFSETQ, per germline. The CDR3 loop spans 16 amino acids. Trimming stripped 3 bases from V and 8 bases from J, with 20 bases between. This CDR3 reads CASSYTGHLERGELFF. CDR3 DNA sequence: TGCGCCAGCAGCTATACGGGACACCTGGAGAGGGGGGAGCTGTTTTTT.

This chain connects TRBV10-1 to TRBJ2-3, with D possibly being TRBD1 (5 bases). V dropped 3 bases and J dropped 4 bases, with 11 bases sitting between them. In germline, CDR1 is WNHNN, CDR2 SYGVQD (reference sequence). This CDR3 region has 14 residues. The CDR3 here is CASSDRVHPDTQYF. DNA of the CDR3: TGCGCCAGCAGTGACAGGGTCCATCCAGATACGCAGTATTTT.

This clone was recorded once. This rearrangement joins TRBV24-1 to TRBJ1-5, with 8 positions matching TRBD1. V lost 6 bases and J lost 9; bases outside the gene matches: 9. CDR1 is KGHDR, CDR2 SFDVKD, per germline. This CDR3 region has 14 residues. The CDR3 region is CATSTGQGRGPQHF. The CDR3 DNA is TGTGCCACCAGTACAGGACAGGGAAGGGGGCCCCAGCATTTT.

This chain joins TRBV10-1 and TRBJ2-7; D is possibly TRBD2 (6 bases). Germline V lookup: CDR1 WNHNN, CDR2 SYGVQD (reference sequence). The CDR3 loop spans 15 amino acids. The V end was cut by 3 bases, the J end by 3 bases, with 15 bases between. The CDR3 loop reads CASSDSGLSGYEQYF. In DNA form, the CDR3 reads TGCGCCAGCAGTGATTCGGGACTCTCAGGCTACGAGCAGTACTTC.

The genes are TRBV2 and TRBJ1-1; 7 bases agree with TRBD1. Unmatched junction bases numbered 4, after V lost 8 bases and J lost 1 base. The CDR3 is 13 residues long. CDR1 and CDR2 (germline): SNHLY, FYNNEI. In DNA form, the CDR3 reads TGTGCCAGCGCCGGGACAGAGAACACTGAAGCTTTCTTT. This gives the protein CASAGTENTEAFF.

This sequence joins TRBV5-1 and TRBJ1-1; no clear D gene. Germline V lookup: CDR1 SGHRS, CDR2 YFSETQ. The CDR3 covers 14 residues. The ends were cut back, 2 bases at V and 1 base at J, with 9 bases in the middle. In nucleotides, the CDR3 is TGCGCCAGCAGCTTATGGGGAGAGAACACTGAAGCTTTCTTT. Amino acid sequence: CASSLWGENTEAFF.

This chain uses TRBV3-1 (or the pseudogene TRBV3-2) with TRBJ2-1; 9 bases fit TRBD2. The V gene end was trimmed by 4 bases and the J gene end by 7 bases; junction bases not matched to a gene: 5. This CDR3 has 14 residues. Germline lookup yields CDR1 LGHDT and CDR2 YNNKEL (reference sequence). The CDR3, as DNA: TGTGCCAGCAGCCCCCATAGCGGGGGTAATGAGCAGTTCTTC. Amino acids: CASSPHSGGNEQFF.

In nucleotides, the CDR3 is TGCGCCAGCAGCCCGAACCTTAGCGGGAGAGGGAACAATGAGCAGTTCTTC. It specifies CASSPNLSGRGNNEQFF. The chain has TRBV4-1 and TRBJ2-1; 9 nucleotides align to TRBD2. CDR1 is MGHRA and CDR2 is YSYEKL in the germline V gene. This CDR3 comprises 17 residues. V dropped 4 bases and J dropped 5; count of bases not matched to a gene: 12.

This clone was seen a single time. This chain uses TRBV28 with TRBJ2-5; D perhaps matches TRBD1 (6 bases). The germline CDR1 and CDR2 sequences are MDHEN and SYDVKM. Deletions cut 2 bases from V and 5 bases from J, with 12 bases between. CDR3 size: 14 residues. CDR3 sequence reads: CASSLAAGVETQYF. The CDR3, as DNA: TGTGCCAGCAGTTTAGCAGCAGGGGTGGAGACCCAGTACTTC.

The rearrangement joins TRBV18 to TRBJ2-7; a weak D match, TRBD1 (6 bases). V was pared by 3 bases and J by 2 bases, with 11 bases between. CDR1 is KGHSH and CDR2 is LQKENI in the germline V gene. The CDR3 runs 14 residues. In DNA, the CDR3 is TGTGCCAGCTCACCCCGGGACAACCCCTACGAGCAGTACTTC. Its protein product is CASSPRDNPYEQYF.

Only one count was recorded for this clone. The CDR3 spells CASSLAVGGSRQPQHF. CDR3 in DNA: TGTGCCAGCAGCTTGGCCGTGGGGGGGTCAAGACAGCCCCAGCATTTT. J is TRBJ1-5 and V is TRBV5-8, with TRBD1 as a possible D gene (5 bases). The CDR3 spans 16 residues. CDR1 and CDR2 (germline): SGHTS, YDEGEE. V was pared by 0 bases and J by 7 bases, with 17 bases between.

The chain uses TRBV28 and TRBJ1-2, with a possible D match to TRBD1 (6 bases). Germline V gene sequence: CDR1 MDHEN, CDR2 SYDVKM. Trimming took 1 base from V and 8 from J, leaving 14 bases between them. This CDR3 spans 14 amino acids. The CDR3 is CASSLSVRGYGYTF. The CDR3 region has the DNA TGTGCCAGCAGTTTATCCGTCAGGGGTTACGGCTACACCTTC.

The V and J genes are TRBV24-1 and TRBJ2-5, with TRBD2 as a possible D gene (5 bases). V was trimmed by 5 bases and J by 0 bases, leaving 9 bases between them. The CDR3 spans 14 residues. The germline V gene has CDR1 KGHDR and CDR2 SFDVKD. CDR3 bases: TGTGCCACCAGTGTCTCGGGAAACCAAGAGACCCAGTACTTC. Protein product: CATSVSGNQETQYF.

The chain is built from TRBV14 and TRBJ2-5, with TRBD2 matching over 14 bases. Per germline, CDR1 SGHDN and CDR2 FVKESK. The junction had 3 bases not matched to a gene; V was cut back by 4 bases and J by 2 bases. The CDR3 is 16 amino acids. The CDR3: CASSRGTSGGQETQYF. In DNA form, the CDR3 reads TGTGCCAGCAGCCGAGGGACTAGCGGGGGTCAAGAGACCCAGTACTTC. Together with reference TRBV14 and TRBJ2-5, the CDR3 gives the full variable domain: EAGVTQFPSHSVIEKGQTVTLRCDPISGHDNLYWYRRVMGKEIKFLLHFVKESKQDESGMPNNRFLAERTGGTYSTLKVQPAELEDSGVYFCASSRGTSGGQETQYFGPGTRLLVL.

The chain couples TRBV28 to TRBJ2-1; TRBD1 matches at 9 bases. The V segment lost 5 bases and the J segment 7 bases; nucleotides outside the gene matches: 9. This CDR3 spans 15 amino acids. Per the germline V gene, CDR1 is MDHEN and CDR2 is SYDVKM. The CDR3 spells CASSTKGQGINEQFF. CDR3 sequence (DNA): TGTGCCAGCAGTACTAAAGGACAGGGGATAAATGAGCAGTTCTTC.

The J gene is TRBJ1-4, the V gene TRBV28; D is unclear. This CDR3 region has 14 residues. CDR1 and CDR2 (germline): MDHEN, SYDVKM. V shed 6 bases and J shed 8 bases, with 16 bases lying between them. DNA of the CDR3: TGTGCCAGCAGGACGGGTTCCGGTGCCGAAAAACTGTTTTTT. Protein sequence: CASRTGSGAEKLFF.

The chain recombines TRBV28 with TRBJ1-2, with TRBD1 identical over 9 bases. The CDR3 extends over 15 amino acids. The junction had 6 bases not matched to a gene; V was cut back by 5 bases and J by 2 bases. Germline V gene sequence: CDR1 MDHEN, CDR2 SYDVKM. The CDR3 coding sequence is TGTGCCAGCAGTACACCGGGACAGGGCAACTATGGCTACACCTTC. Amino acid sequence: CASSTPGQGNYGYTF.

The chain employs TRBV18 and TRBJ2-2, with D perhaps TRBD1 (6 bases). Trimming took off 4 bases at V and 4 bases at J, with 10 bases between the two ends. CDR1 is KGHSH and CDR2 is LQKENI in the germline V gene. The CDR3 is made up of 14 amino acids. CDR3 nucleotides: TGTGCCAGCTCACAGGACAGAAGCACCGGGGAGCTGTTTTTT. Amino acids: CASSQDRSTGELFF.